Listed here are 9 T cell receptor beta chains from one sample, sequenced in a study of cytomegalovirus exposure and HLA in healthy donors listed by TCRdb under 2017. Library preparation was by the immunoSEQ multiplex PCR assay. TCRdb mirrors the immuneACCESS table, restricted to in-frame sequences. Some clones are absent from its copies; in checked studies, under half trace to an unresolved V gene, and the reason for the others is unknown. Counted in this sample were around 69,000 clones; under 96% of them appeared once. The ten largest clones take up roughly 4.5% of the sample. Sequencing used PBMCs. The receptor set was obtained from a woman aged 18-29 years in good health and CMV-seropositive.

The chain recombines TRBV7-9 with TRBJ1-2; possibly TRBD1 for D (6 bases). V shed 3 bases and J shed 8 bases, with 22 bases lying between them. Germline CDR1 is SEHNR and CDR2 is FQNEAQ (reference sequence). The CDR3 consists of 16 residues. The CDR3 coding sequence is TGTGCCAGCAGCTTGGTTGGGACATTCCTCACTGGCGGCTACACCTTC. Translating it yields CASSLVGTFLTGGYTF.

The chain recombines TRBV7-9 with TRBJ1-4; 10 nucleotides align to TRBD1. CDR1 is SEHNR, CDR2 FQNEAQ, per germline (reference sequence). The CDR3 covers 14 residues. V shed 4 bases and J 8 bases; nucleotides not matched to a gene: 4. CDR3 residues: CASSWDRGQEKLFF. The CDR3 DNA follows: TGTGCCAGCAGCTGGGACAGGGGCCAGGAAAAACTGTTTTTT.

The chain is built from TRBV4-2 and TRBJ2-1; D is possibly TRBD2 (6 bases). Trimming cost V 1 base and J 3 bases, with 16 bases left between them. Germline V CDR1 and CDR2: LGHNA, YNFKEQ. This CDR3 spans 17 amino acids. CDR3 in amino acids: CASSQGALATNYNEQFF. DNA for the CDR3: TGTGCCAGCAGCCAAGGAGCCCTAGCGACAAACTACAATGAGCAGTTCTTC.

The chain combines TRBV6-6 with TRBJ2-5; maybe TRBD2 (5 bases). The CDR3 totals 13 residues. V shed 6 bases and J shed 3 bases, with 11 bases lying between them. CDR1 and CDR2 (germline): MNHNY, SVGAGI (reference sequence). CDR3: CASRKRSEETQYF. The CDR3 bases are TGTGCCAGCAGGAAGCGGAGCGAAGAGACCCAGTACTTC.

This clone appeared once. CDR3 protein: CASSQVLAYEQFF. Here the CDR3 DNA reads TGCGCCAGCAGCCAAGTACTAGCGTATGAGCAGTTCTTC. The chain couples TRBV4-1 to TRBJ2-1; TRBD2 matches 7 bases. CDR1 and CDR2 from the germline V gene are MGHRA and YSYEKL. CDR3 size: 13 residues. Losses at the gene ends were 1 base for V and 8 bases for J; bases not matched to a gene: 2.

The chain links TRBV4-2 to TRBJ2-5; TRBD2 matches 7 bases. V dropped 0 bases and J dropped 1; count of bases not matched to a gene: 5. CDR1 is LGHNA, CDR2 YNFKEQ, per germline. CDR3 size: 16 residues. CDR3: CASSQDGSGIQETQYF. As DNA, the CDR3 is TGTGCCAGCAGCCAAGATGGGAGCGGGATCCAAGAGACCCAGTACTTC.

This clone appeared once. The chain is built from TRBV6-1 and TRBJ1-4, with 9 bases matching TRBD1. Germline CDR1 and CDR2: MNHNS and SASEGT. The trim removed 5 bases at V and 6 bases at J, leaving 4 bases unmatched. The length of the CDR3 is 14 residues. The DNA for the CDR3 is TGTGCCAGCAGTCGGGACAGGGTTGATGAAAAACTGTTTTTT. This codes for CASSRDRVDEKLFF.

V gene TRBV4-3 combines with J gene TRBJ1-1; 8 bases fit TRBD1. CDR3 length: 15 residues. The germline V gene encodes CDR1 LGHNA and CDR2 YSLEER. V lost 0 bases, J lost 5 bases, and 5 bases stayed unmatched. Written as DNA, the CDR3 is TGCGCCAGCAGCCAAGATCGGCAGGGGGCAACTGAAGCTTTCTTT. It encodes CASSQDRQGATEAFF.

The chain has TRBV7-2 and TRBJ1-1; 9 nucleotides align to TRBD1. Germline values: CDR1 SGHTA, CDR2 FQGNSA. The J segment lost 2 bases and the V segment lost 4 bases, leaving 14 bases of the junction unmatched. The CDR3 extends over 18 amino acids. CDR3 amino acids: CASSSGPVYRGRNTEAFF. CDR3 coding DNA: TGTGCCAGCAGCTCAGGGCCGGTGTACAGGGGGCGTAACACTGAAGCTTTCTTT.